These T cell receptor beta chains were read from a single sample in a study of cytomegalovirus exposure and HLA in healthy donors. The protocol was immunoSEQ multiplex PCR, while the TCRdb copy is restricted to in-frame clones and leaves out a portion. The sample records roughly 310,000 clones, roughly 87% being singletons. The sequenced sample was PBMCs. The source is a man aged 25 to 40 in good health and CMV-seronegative. Both conserved end residues are part of each CDR3. Fields, in order: D gene, V gene, J gene, clone size, CDR3 DNA, CDR3 protein. The D gene is left open where the match is weak. Clone size is given for some rows only: seen once, a few or many times, or a class if the clone is expanded.

>TRBD1|TRBV5-1|TRBJ1-2|.
TGCGCCAGCAGCAGGGGGCCTCTTACCTATGGCTACACCTTC
CASSRGPLTYGYTF
>TRBD1|TRBV6-5|TRBJ1-2|.
TGTGCCAGCAGTTACTTCGTCACACAGGGGGCGCGTGGCTACACCTTC
CASSYFVTQGARGYTF
>.|TRBV6-1|TRBJ1-2|.
TGTGCCAGCAGTGACCGGGACACCCACTTCTACTATGGCTACACCTTC
CASSDRDTHFYYGYTF
>.|TRBV4-3|TRBJ1-3|.
TGCGCCAGCAGCCAAGAAGGAGGGCAGGCCGCGATGGGAGCTGGAAACACCATATATTTT
CASSQEGGQAAMGAGNTIYF
>TRBD1|TRBV30|TRBJ1-6|.
TGTGCCTGGAGTGGGCAGGGGGTAGCAGTTTCACCCCTCCACTTT
CAWSGQGVAVSPLHF
>.|TRBV6-5|TRBJ1-5|.
TGTGCCAGCAGACCCGACAGGATCAATCAGCCCCAGCATTTT
CASRPDRINQPQHF
>.|TRBV7-9|TRBJ2-1|.
TGTGCCAGCAGTTTTACAGGGAGCTCCTACAATGAGCAGTTCTTC
CASSFTGSSYNEQFF
>.|TRBV11-2|TRBJ1-6|.
TGTGCCAGCAGCCGCGGTCCGGATTCGAATTCACCCCTCCACTTT
CASSRGPDSNSPLHF
>.|TRBV19|TRBJ2-7|.
TGTGCCAGTAACGGGGGTTCCCTCGGGCCTTACGAGCAGTACTTC
CASNGGSLGPYEQYF
>.|TRBV25-1|TRBJ2-2|.
TGTGCCAGCAGTGAATTTGGGACACTGAACACCGGGGAGCTGTTTTTT
CASSEFGTLNTGELFF
>.|TRBV19|TRBJ1-1|.
TGTGCCAGTAGTATAGGCGCGGTGAACACTGAAGCTTTCTTT
CASSIGAVNTEAFF
>.|TRBV7-8|TRBJ2-5|.
TGTGCCAGCAGCTCATCGGCCGGGGAGACCCAGTACTTC
CASSSSAGETQYF
>.|TRBV2|TRBJ1-5|.
TGTGCCAGCAGTGAATTCGGGGGAAGTGGCGCAGGGCCCCAGCATTTT
CASSEFGGSGAGPQHF
>TRBD1|TRBV13|TRBJ2-7|.
TGTGCCAGCAGCTTATCTTCAGGGGGATCCTACGAGCAGTACTTC
CASSLSSGGSYEQYF
>TRBD2|TRBV6-1|TRBJ2-3|.
TGTGCCAGCTCCCGGCTAGCGGTAGTAGATACGCAGTATTTT
CASSRLAVVDTQYF
>TRBD1|TRBV5-1|TRBJ1-5|.
TGCGCCAGCAGCCCCGGGACAGGAGGCGGTAATCAGCCCCAGCATTTT
CASSPGTGGGNQPQHF
>TRBD1|TRBV4-1|TRBJ1-5|.
TGCGCCAGCAGCTTAGGACAGGGATATAGCAATCAGCCCCAGCATTTT
CASSLGQGYSNQPQHF
>TRBD2|TRBV2|TRBJ2-4|once
TGTGCCAGCAGTGAAGTGGCTAGCGGGGTGGGAAGCGAAAACATTCAGTACTTC
CASSEVASGVGSENIQYF
>.|TRBV5-1|TRBJ1-6|.
TGCGCCAGCACGGGGTCTGACAATTCACCCCTCCACTTT
CASTGSDNSPLHF
>TRBD1|TRBV29-1|TRBJ1-4|.
TGCAGCGTTCAAACAGGGGCCTTGAATGAAAAACTGTTTTTT
CSVQTGALNEKLFF
>.|TRBV5-6|TRBJ1-5|.
TGTGCCAGCACCAGGGGAACTCTCGGCAATCAGCCCCAGCATTTT
CASTRGTLGNQPQHF
>.|TRBV2|TRBJ2-1|.
TGTGCCAGCAGAGGAACAGGGAATGAGCAGTTCTTC
CASRGTGNEQFF
>.|TRBV5-1|TRBJ2-1|.
TGCGCCAGCAGCTTGGGCGGGCTCTACAATGAGCAGTTCTTC
CASSLGGLYNEQFF
>.|TRBV6-1|TRBJ1-6|.
TGTGCCAGCAGTGAAGTACTTAATTCACCCCTCCACTTT
CASSEVLNSPLHF
>TRBD2|TRBV7-9|TRBJ2-5|.
TGTGCCAGCAGCTTTACTAGCGGGAAGACCCAGTACTTC
CASSFTSGKTQYF
>.|TRBV7-2|TRBJ2-3|.
TGTGCCAGCAGCTTATCCGGGTTCCCAGATACGCAGTATTTT
CASSLSGFPDTQYF
>TRBD2|TRBV5-6|TRBJ2-5|.
TGTGCCAGCAGCCTTAGACTAGCGGGGGGTCAAGAGACCCAGTACTTC
CASSLRLAGGQETQYF
>.|TRBV19|TRBJ1-1|.
TGTGCCAGTAGTATCCTCAGGGGTTCTGGGACTGAAGCTTTCTTT
CASSILRGSGTEAFF
>.|TRBV6-1|TRBJ1-2|.
TGTGCCAGCAGCCCTTCGGGGACTAACTATGGCTACACCTTC
CASSPSGTNYGYTF